This passage covers 11 T cell receptor beta chains from one sample sequenced in a study of control samples from healthy donors and cancer patients. Sequenced by immunoSEQ multiplex PCR; TCRdb stores in-frame clones only, minus some. The sample yields 110,000 or so clones, about 80% seen once. The sample was blood. The source is a man aged 18 to 30 in good health.

This chain connects TRBV2 to TRBJ1-4, with 8 bases matching TRBD1. From germline, CDR1 is SNHLY and CDR2 FYNNEI. The CDR3 extends over 13 amino acids. V was clipped by 8 bases and J by 3 bases; unmatched bases: 2. As DNA, the CDR3 is TGTGCCAGCCAGACAGGGGCTAATGAAAAACTGTTTTTT. This encodes CASQTGANEKLFF.

The chain combines TRBV14 with TRBJ2-2, with 7 bases fitting TRBD1. The CDR3 runs 15 residues. J lost 4 bases, V lost 4 bases, and 6 bases had no gene match. Germline V gene data show CDR1 as SGHDN and CDR2 as FVKESK. Here the CDR3 reads CASSRQTGPTGELFF. The CDR3 region has the DNA TGTGCCAGCAGCCGCCAGACAGGGCCCACCGGGGAGCTGTTTTTT.

This clone was observed once. J is TRBJ2-5 and V is TRBV6-5; the D gene is possibly TRBD2 (6 bases). CDR3 length equals 13 residues. V dropped 6 bases and J dropped 1 base, with 9 bases sitting between them. The germline gives CDR1 MNHEY, CDR2 SVGAGI. CDR3 in DNA: TGTGCCAGCAGGGGAGGACCCCAAGAGACCCAGTACTTC. Protein product: CASRGGPQETQYF.

The rearrangement joins TRBV6-5 to TRBJ1-2; the match to TRBD1 covers 9 bases. This CDR3 has 14 amino acids. Unmatched junction bases numbered 6, after V lost 6 bases and J lost 4 bases. Germline CDR1 reads MNHEY; CDR2 reads SVGAGI. CDR3 sequence reads: CASRGTGPTYGYTF. In DNA, the CDR3 is TGTGCCAGCAGGGGGACAGGGCCAACCTATGGCTACACCTTC.

This chain joins TRBV5-6 and TRBJ2-3, with TRBD1 matching 11 bases. Unmatched junction bases numbered 7, after V lost 5 bases and J lost 5 bases. Germline CDR1 and CDR2: SGHDT and YYEEEE. CDR3 length: 15 amino acids. The CDR3 sequence: CASSRTGGWGDTQYF. CDR3 nucleotides: TGTGCCAGCAGTCGGACAGGGGGCTGGGGAGATACGCAGTATTTT.

This rearrangement joins TRBV19 to TRBJ1-2; 8 bases map to TRBD1. V lost 5 bases, J lost 7 bases, and 9 bases stayed unmatched. This CDR3 region has 14 residues. Germline lookup yields CDR1 LNHDA and CDR2 SQIVND (reference sequence). The CDR3 is CASSPAGGEGGYTF. CDR3 DNA sequence: TGTGCCAGTAGTCCCGCAGGGGGCGAGGGTGGCTACACCTTC.

The J gene is TRBJ1-3, the V gene TRBV6-2 or TRBV6-3; D possibly corresponds to TRBD1 (5 bases). The CDR3 covers 15 residues. Looked up from germline, CDR1 is MNHEY and CDR2 is SVGEGT. Trimming cost V 2 bases and J 7 bases, with 15 bases left between them. CDR3 residues: CASSYSRVKWNTIYF. The DNA for the CDR3 is TGTGCCAGCAGTTACAGCAGGGTGAAGTGGAACACCATATATTTT.

V and J are TRBV2 and TRBJ1-3; no clear D. V lost 5 bases and J lost 0, with 8 bases in between. The CDR3 runs to 14 residues. The germline V gene encodes CDR1 SNHLY and CDR2 FYNNEI. The CDR3 region has the DNA TGTGCCAGCAGTCGAAGGAACTCTGGAAACACCATATATTTT. Protein product: CASSRRNSGNTIYF.

V is TRBV5-1 and J is TRBJ2-1; D gene uncertain. The V gene lost 0 bases and the J gene lost 2 bases, with 6 bases spanning the gap. There are 14 residues in the CDR3. Germline V gene lookup returns CDR1 SGHRS and CDR2 YFSETQ. CDR3 amino acids: CASSLDSAYNEQFF. CDR3 in DNA: TGCGCCAGCAGCTTGGACAGCGCCTACAATGAGCAGTTCTTC. The entire variable domain, with the rest obtained from reference TRBV5-1 and TRBJ2-1, is as follows: KAGVTQTPRYLIKTRGQQVTLSCSPISGHRSVSWYQQTPGQGLQFLFEYFSETQRNKGNFPGRFSGRQFSNSRSEMNVSTLELGDSALYLCASSLDSAYNEQFFGPGTRLTVL.

V is TRBV5-5 and J is TRBJ2-2; D unresolved. The CDR3 extends over 15 amino acids. The V gene lost 4 bases and the J gene lost 0 bases, with 10 bases spanning the gap. Germline V gene sequence: CDR1 SGHKS, CDR2 YYEKEE (reference sequence). CDR3 residues: CASSPDTSNTGELFF. CDR3 nucleotide sequence: TGTGCCAGCAGCCCGGATACCTCGAACACCGGGGAGCTGTTTTTT.

The chain recombines TRBV25-1 with TRBJ1-1; tentatively, D is TRBD1 (6 bases). CDR3 length equals 13 residues. CDR1 and CDR2 (germline): MGHDK, SYGVNS. V dropped 4 bases and J dropped 4 bases, with 10 bases sitting between them. The CDR3 region is CASSVGRGTEAFF. The CDR3 DNA follows: TGTGCCAGCAGTGTTGGCAGGGGCACTGAAGCTTTCTTT.